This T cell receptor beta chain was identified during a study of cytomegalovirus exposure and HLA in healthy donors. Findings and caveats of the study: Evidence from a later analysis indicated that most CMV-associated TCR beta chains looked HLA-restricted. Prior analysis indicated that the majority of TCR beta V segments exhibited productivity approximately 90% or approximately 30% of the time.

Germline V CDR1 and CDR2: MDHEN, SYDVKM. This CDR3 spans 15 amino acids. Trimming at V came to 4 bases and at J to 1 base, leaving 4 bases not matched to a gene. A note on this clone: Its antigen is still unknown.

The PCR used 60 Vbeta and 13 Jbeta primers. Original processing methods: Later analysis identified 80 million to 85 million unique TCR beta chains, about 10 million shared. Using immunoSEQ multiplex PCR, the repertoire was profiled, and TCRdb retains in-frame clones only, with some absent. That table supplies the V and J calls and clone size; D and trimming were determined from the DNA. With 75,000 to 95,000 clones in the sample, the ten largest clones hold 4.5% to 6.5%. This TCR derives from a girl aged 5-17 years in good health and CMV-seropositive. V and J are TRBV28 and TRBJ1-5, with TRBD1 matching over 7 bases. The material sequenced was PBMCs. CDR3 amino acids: CASSSGQASNQPQHF. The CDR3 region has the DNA TGTGCCAGCAGTTCCGGACAGGCAAGCAATCAGCCCCAGCATTTT.